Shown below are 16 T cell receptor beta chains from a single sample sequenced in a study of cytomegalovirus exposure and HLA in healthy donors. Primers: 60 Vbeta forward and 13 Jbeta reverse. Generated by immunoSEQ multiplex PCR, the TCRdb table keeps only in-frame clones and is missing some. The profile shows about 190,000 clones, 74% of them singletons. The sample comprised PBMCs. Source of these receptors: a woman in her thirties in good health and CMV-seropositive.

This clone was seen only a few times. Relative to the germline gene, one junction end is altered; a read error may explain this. CDR3 sequence: CSVKEGAGYTF. The CDR3 nucleotides read TGCAGCGTTAAAGAAGGGGCTGGCTACACCTTC. The genes are TRBV29-1 and TRBJ1-2; possible D gene TRBD1, 5 bases. This CDR3 has 11 amino acids. CDR1 is SQVTM, CDR2 ANQGSEA, per germline.

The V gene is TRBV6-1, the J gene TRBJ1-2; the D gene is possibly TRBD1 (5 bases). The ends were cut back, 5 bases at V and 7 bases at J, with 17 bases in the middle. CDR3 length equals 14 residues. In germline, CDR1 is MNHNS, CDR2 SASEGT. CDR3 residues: CASSPAEGMGGYTF. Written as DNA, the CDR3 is TGTGCCAGCAGTCCGGCGGAGGGGATGGGTGGCTACACCTTC.

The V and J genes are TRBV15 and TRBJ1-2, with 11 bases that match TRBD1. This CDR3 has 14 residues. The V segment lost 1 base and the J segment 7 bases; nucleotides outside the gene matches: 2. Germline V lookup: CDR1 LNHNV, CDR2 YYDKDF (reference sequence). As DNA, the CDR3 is TGTGCCACCAGCAGAGGAGGGACAGGGGGTGGCTACACCTTC. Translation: CATSRGGTGGGYTF.

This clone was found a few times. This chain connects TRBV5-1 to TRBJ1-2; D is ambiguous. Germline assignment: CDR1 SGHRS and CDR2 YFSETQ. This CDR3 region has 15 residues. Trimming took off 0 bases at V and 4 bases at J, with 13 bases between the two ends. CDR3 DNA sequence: TGCGCCAGCAGCTTGGATCAGGTCGCGGGCTATGGCTACACCTTC. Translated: CASSLDQVAGYGYTF.

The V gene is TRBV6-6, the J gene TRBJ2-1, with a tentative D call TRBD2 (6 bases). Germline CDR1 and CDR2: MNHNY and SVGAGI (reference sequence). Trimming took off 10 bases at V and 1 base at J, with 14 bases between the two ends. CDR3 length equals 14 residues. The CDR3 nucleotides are TGTGCCACCAAACCCGGGGGATCCTACAATGAGCAGTTCTTC. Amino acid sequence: CATKPGGSYNEQFF.

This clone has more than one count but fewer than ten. CDR3 region: CASAIRRNTEAFF. DNA for the CDR3: TGTGCCAGCGCGATACGTAGGAACACTGAAGCTTTCTTT. The rearrangement uses TRBV7-9 and TRBJ1-1; no reliable D call. V lost 8 bases to trimming and J lost 1 base, with 11 bases between them. The CDR3 spans 13 residues. From germline, CDR1 is SEHNR and CDR2 FQNEAQ (reference sequence).

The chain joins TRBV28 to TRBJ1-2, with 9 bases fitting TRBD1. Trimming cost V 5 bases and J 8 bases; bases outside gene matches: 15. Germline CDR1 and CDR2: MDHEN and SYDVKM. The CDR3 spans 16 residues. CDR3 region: CASSPRTGAGVRGYTF. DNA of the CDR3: TGTGCCAGCAGTCCACGGACAGGGGCTGGGGTTAGGGGCTACACCTTC.

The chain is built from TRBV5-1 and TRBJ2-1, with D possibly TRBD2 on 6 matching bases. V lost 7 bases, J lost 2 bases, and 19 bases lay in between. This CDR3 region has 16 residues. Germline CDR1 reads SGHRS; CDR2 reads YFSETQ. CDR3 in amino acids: CASATGDGGPYNEQFF. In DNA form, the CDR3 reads TGCGCCAGCGCTACCGGGGACGGGGGACCCTACAATGAGCAGTTCTTC.

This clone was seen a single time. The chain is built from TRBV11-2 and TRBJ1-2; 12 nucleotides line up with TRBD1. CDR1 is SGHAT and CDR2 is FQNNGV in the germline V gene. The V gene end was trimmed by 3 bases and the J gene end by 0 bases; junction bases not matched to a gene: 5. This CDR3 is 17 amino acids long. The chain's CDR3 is CASSFTGTGGPNYGYTF. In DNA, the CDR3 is TGTGCCAGCAGCTTCACTGGGACAGGGGGCCCTAACTATGGCTACACCTTC. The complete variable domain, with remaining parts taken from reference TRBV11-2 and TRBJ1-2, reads EAGVAQSPRYKIIEKRQSVAFWCNPISGHATLYWYQQILGQGPKLLIQFQNNGVVDDSQLPKDRFSAERLKGVDSTLKIQPAKLEDSAVYLCASSFTGTGGPNYGYTFGSGTRLTVV.

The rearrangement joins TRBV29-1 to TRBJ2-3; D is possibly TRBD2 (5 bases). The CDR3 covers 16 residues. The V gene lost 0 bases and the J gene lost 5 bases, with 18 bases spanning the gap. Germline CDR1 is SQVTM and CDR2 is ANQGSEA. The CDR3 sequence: CSVEDLNGNLKDTQYF. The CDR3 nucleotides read TGCAGCGTTGAAGATCTAAACGGGAATCTAAAAGATACGCAGTATTTT.

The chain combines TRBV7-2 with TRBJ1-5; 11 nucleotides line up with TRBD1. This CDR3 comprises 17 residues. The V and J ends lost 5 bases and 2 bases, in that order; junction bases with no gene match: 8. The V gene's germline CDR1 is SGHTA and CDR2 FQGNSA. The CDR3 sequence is CASSPGTGGFGNQPQHF. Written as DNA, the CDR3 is TGTGCCAGCAGCCCAGGGACAGGGGGGTTTGGCAATCAGCCCCAGCATTTT.

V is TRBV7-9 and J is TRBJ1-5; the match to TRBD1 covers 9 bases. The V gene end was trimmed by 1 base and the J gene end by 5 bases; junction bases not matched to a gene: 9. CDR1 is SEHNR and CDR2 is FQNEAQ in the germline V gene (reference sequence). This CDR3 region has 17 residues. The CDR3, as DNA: TGTGCCAGCAGCTTAGAACAGGGGGCCTTCTCGTATCAGCCCCAGCATTTT. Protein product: CASSLEQGAFSYQPQHF.

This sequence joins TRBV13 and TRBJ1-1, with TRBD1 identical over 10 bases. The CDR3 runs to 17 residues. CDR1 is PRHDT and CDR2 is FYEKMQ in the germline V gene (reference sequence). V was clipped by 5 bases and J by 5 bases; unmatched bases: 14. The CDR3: CASSQGATGGWVTEAFF. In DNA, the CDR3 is TGTGCCAGCAGCCAGGGGGCGACAGGGGGCTGGGTAACTGAAGCTTTCTTT.

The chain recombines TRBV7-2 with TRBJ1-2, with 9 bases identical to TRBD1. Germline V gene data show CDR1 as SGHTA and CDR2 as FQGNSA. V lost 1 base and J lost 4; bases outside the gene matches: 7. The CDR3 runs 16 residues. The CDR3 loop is CASSLEGTGYPYGYTF. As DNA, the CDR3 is TGTGCCAGCAGCTTAGAAGGGACAGGGTACCCCTATGGCTACACCTTC.

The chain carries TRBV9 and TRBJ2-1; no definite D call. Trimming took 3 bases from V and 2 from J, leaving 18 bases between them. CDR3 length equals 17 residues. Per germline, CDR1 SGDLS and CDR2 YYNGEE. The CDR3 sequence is CASSGSIQFGPYNEQFF. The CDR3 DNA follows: TGTGCCAGCAGCGGAAGTATACAGTTCGGCCCCTACAATGAGCAGTTCTTC.

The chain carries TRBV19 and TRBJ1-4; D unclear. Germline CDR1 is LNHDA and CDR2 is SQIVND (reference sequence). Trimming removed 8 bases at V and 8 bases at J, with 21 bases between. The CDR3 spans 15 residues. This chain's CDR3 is CASSQRREVLEKLFF. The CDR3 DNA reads TGTGCCAGTTCTCAGCGGAGGGAGGTTTTGGAAAAACTGTTTTTT.